The rows below give T cell receptor beta chains drawn from one sample of a study of cytomegalovirus exposure and HLA in healthy donors. TCRdb keeps only in-frame clones here, not all; method: immunoSEQ multiplex PCR. The sample lists about 130,000 clones; roughly 74% were seen once. The sample taken for sequencing was PBMCs. The receptors shown here come from a male donor in good health and CMV-seronegative. Both conserved end residues are part of each CDR3. Each record gives: D gene, J gene, V gene, clone size, CDR3 DNA, CDR3 protein. A D gene is named only where the DNA matches it firmly. Rows may omit the clone size; those that give it use once, few, many or a size class.

D gene: NA
J gene: TRBJ2-3
V gene: TRBV21-1
clone size: NA
CDR3 DNA: TGTGCCAGCAATACAAAGGGGGTGTGGGACAAGCGCACAGATACGCAGTATTTT
CDR3 protein: CASNTKGVWDKRTDTQYF

D gene: TRBD2
J gene: TRBJ2-2
V gene: TRBV19
clone size: NA
CDR3 DNA: TGTGCCAGTAGTATCTCCTTGGGGGGGACCGGGGAGCTGTTTTTT
CDR3 protein: CASSISLGGTGELFF

D gene: TRBD1
J gene: TRBJ1-4
V gene: TRBV27
clone size: NA
CDR3 DNA: TGTGCCAGCAGTGGGGACAGCCTCGCAACTAATGAAAAACTGTTTTTT
CDR3 protein: CASSGDSLATNEKLFF

D gene: TRBD1
J gene: TRBJ1-1
V gene: TRBV15
clone size: once
CDR3 DNA: TGTGCCACCAGTTTCTCCGGGACAGGGAACACTGAAGCTTTCTTT
CDR3 protein: CATSFSGTGNTEAFF

D gene: NA
J gene: TRBJ1-5
V gene: TRBV5-5
clone size: NA
CDR3 DNA: TGTGCCAGCAGCCCCCGGGTGGGGGAGGATCAGCCCCAGCATTTT
CDR3 protein: CASSPRVGEDQPQHF

D gene: NA
J gene: TRBJ2-7
V gene: TRBV7-9
clone size: NA
CDR3 DNA: TGTGCCAGCAGCTTAGGTGACAGGGCCGGGGGCCGGTACGAGCAGTACTTC
CDR3 protein: CASSLGDRAGGRYEQYF

D gene: NA
J gene: TRBJ1-3
V gene: TRBV6-5
clone size: once
CDR3 DNA: TGTGCCAGCAGTCCCGACAGAGACTCTGGAAACACCATATATTTT
CDR3 protein: CASSPDRDSGNTIYF

D gene: TRBD2
J gene: TRBJ2-2
V gene: TRBV7-9
clone size: NA
CDR3 DNA: TGTGCCAGCAGCCCCCCCCTCGGGGGGAACGGGGAGCTGTTTTTT
CDR3 protein: CASSPPLGGNGELFF

D gene: NA
J gene: TRBJ2-1
V gene: TRBV6-5
clone size: NA
CDR3 DNA: TGTGCCAGCAGTACCCTAGCGCCGAACGATGAGCAGTTCTTC
CDR3 protein: CASSTLAPNDEQFF

D gene: TRBD1
J gene: TRBJ1-5
V gene: TRBV7-9
clone size: NA
CDR3 DNA: TGTGCCAGCAGCCTAACAGGGGATCCTAATCAGCCCCAGCATTTT
CDR3 protein: CASSLTGDPNQPQHF

D gene: NA
J gene: TRBJ2-7
V gene: TRBV29-1
clone size: NA
CDR3 DNA: TGCAGCGGTACTGTAGTAGAAGAGAGCTCCTACGAGCAGTACTTC
CDR3 protein: CSGTVVEESSYEQYF

D gene: NA
J gene: TRBJ2-7
V gene: TRBV7-9
clone size: NA
CDR3 DNA: TGTGCCAGCAGCTCCGCGGGCGCCTACGAGCAGTACTTC
CDR3 protein: CASSSAGAYEQYF

D gene: NA
J gene: TRBJ2-7
V gene: TRBV30
clone size: few
CDR3 DNA: TGTGCCTGGAGTCATGCAAGCGGACGATTAGTCCACGAGCAGTACTTC
CDR3 protein: CAWSHASGRLVHEQYF

D gene: TRBD2
J gene: TRBJ2-2
V gene: TRBV7-9
clone size: NA
CDR3 DNA: TGTGCCAGCAGCTTTGTTCCGGGACTAGAGGCCGGGGAGCTGTTTTTT
CDR3 protein: CASSFVPGLEAGELFF

D gene: TRBD1
J gene: TRBJ1-3
V gene: TRBV9
clone size: NA
CDR3 DNA: TGTGCCAGCAGCGCACCCGGGACAGGGGGATTTGGAAACACCATATATTTT
CDR3 protein: CASSAPGTGGFGNTIYF

D gene: NA
J gene: TRBJ2-2
V gene: TRBV7-7
clone size: NA
CDR3 DNA: TGTGCTAGCAGCTTAGATCCCGGCGGGGAGCTGTTTTTT
CDR3 protein: CASSLDPGGELFF

D gene: NA
J gene: TRBJ2-1
V gene: TRBV14
clone size: NA
CDR3 DNA: TGTGCCAGCAGCACACGGCGCCTTAGCGAGCAGTTCTTC
CDR3 protein: CASSTRRLSEQFF

D gene: NA
J gene: TRBJ2-1
V gene: TRBV11-2
clone size: NA
CDR3 DNA: TGTGCCAGCAGCTTAGAGAGCTCTCGGGGTGAGCAGTTCTTC
CDR3 protein: CASSLESSRGEQFF

D gene: TRBD1
J gene: TRBJ2-4
V gene: TRBV28
clone size: NA
CDR3 DNA: TGTGCCAGCAGTTGGAACAGGGGGCCTGACTACATTCAGTACTTC
CDR3 protein: CASSWNRGPDYIQYF

D gene: TRBD2
J gene: TRBJ2-7
V gene: TRBV4-1
clone size: NA
CDR3 DNA: TGCGCCAGCAGCCTAAGACTAGCGGGGAATGACGAGCAGTACTTC
CDR3 protein: CASSLRLAGNDEQYF

D gene: NA
J gene: TRBJ2-1
V gene: TRBV7-8
clone size: once
CDR3 DNA: TGTGCCAGCAGCTGGGCTCATAACAATGAGCAGTTCTTC
CDR3 protein: CASSWAHNNEQFF

D gene: NA
J gene: TRBJ1-5
V gene: TRBV29-1
clone size: NA
CDR3 DNA: TGCAGCGTGCAAGCAGGCTTTTGGCCCCAGCATTTT
CDR3 protein: CSVQAGFWPQHF

D gene: NA
J gene: TRBJ2-5
V gene: TRBV7-2
clone size: NA
CDR3 DNA: TGTGCCAGCAGCCGACCGGGGACCCAGTACTTC
CDR3 protein: CASSRPGTQYF

D gene: TRBD2
J gene: TRBJ2-2
V gene: TRBV28
clone size: NA
CDR3 DNA: TGTGCCAGCAGTTTAGGCGGGGGGCCTAACACCGGGGAGCTGTTTTTT
CDR3 protein: CASSLGGGPNTGELFF

D gene: NA
J gene: TRBJ2-7
V gene: TRBV7-9
clone size: NA
CDR3 DNA: TGTGCCAGCCAGGAGGGTACCTACGAGCAGTACTTC
CDR3 protein: CASQEGTYEQYF

D gene: TRBD1
J gene: TRBJ2-7
V gene: TRBV19
clone size: few
CDR3 DNA: TGTGCCAGTAGTAGATACTACAGGGGTATTTCCTACGAGCAGTACTTC
CDR3 protein: CASSRYYRGISYEQYF

D gene: TRBD1
J gene: TRBJ1-2
V gene: TRBV19
clone size: medium-sized
CDR3 DNA: TGTGCCAGTAGGGACAGGGGTAACTATGGCTACACCTTC
CDR3 protein: CASRDRGNYGYTF

D gene: NA
J gene: TRBJ1-1
V gene: TRBV7-9
clone size: NA
CDR3 DNA: TGTGCCAGCAGCTTAGCATGGGAGACCAACGAAGCTTTCTTT
CDR3 protein: CASSLAWETNEAFF

D gene: NA
J gene: TRBJ1-1
V gene: TRBV5-8
clone size: once
CDR3 DNA: TGTGCCAGCAGCACATTTAACACTGAAGCTTTCTTT
CDR3 protein: CASSTFNTEAFF

D gene: TRBD1
J gene: TRBJ1-1
V gene: TRBV5-1
clone size: NA
CDR3 DNA: TGCGCCAGCAGCGCGGTACAGGGGGCGAACACTGAAGCTTTCTTT
CDR3 protein: CASSAVQGANTEAFF

D gene: TRBD1
J gene: TRBJ2-3
V gene: TRBV6-5
clone size: once
CDR3 DNA: TGTGCCAGCAGTTACTCGAGCAGGGGGCTCACCAAACCGCAGTATTTT
CDR3 protein: CASSYSSRGLTKPQYF

D gene: NA
J gene: TRBJ1-2
V gene: TRBV9
clone size: NA
CDR3 DNA: TGTGCCAGCAGCGTTGCGGGGGCGCTGGGCTACACCTTC
CDR3 protein: CASSVAGALGYTF

D gene: NA
J gene: TRBJ1-2
V gene: TRBV29-1
clone size: few
CDR3 DNA: TGCAGCGTTGAAGGGGGTGGAGGTGGCTACACCTTC
CDR3 protein: CSVEGGGGGYTF

D gene: TRBD1
J gene: TRBJ2-5
V gene: TRBV4-3
clone size: NA
CDR3 DNA: TGCGCCAGCAGCCAAGATTACAGGGGGCAAGAGACCCAGTACTTC
CDR3 protein: CASSQDYRGQETQYF

D gene: NA
J gene: TRBJ2-7
V gene: TRBV4-3
clone size: NA
CDR3 DNA: TGCGCCAGCAGCCAAGATTGGGGCTCGTACTCCTACGAGCAGTACTTC
CDR3 protein: CASSQDWGSYSYEQYF

D gene: NA
J gene: TRBJ2-7
V gene: TRBV5-1
clone size: NA
CDR3 DNA: TGCGCCAGCAGCGCGGACAGCCTTGCCTACGAGCAGTACTTC
CDR3 protein: CASSADSLAYEQYF

D gene: TRBD2
J gene: TRBJ2-7
V gene: TRBV27
clone size: NA
CDR3 DNA: TGTGCCAGCAGACGTACCGGGACTAGAGGGTACGAGCAGTACTTC
CDR3 protein: CASRRTGTRGYEQYF

D gene: NA
J gene: TRBJ2-7
V gene: TRBV2
clone size: NA
CDR3 DNA: TGTGCCAGCACCGAAGGGGGACGCGAGCAGTACTTC
CDR3 protein: CASTEGGREQYF

D gene: TRBD1
J gene: TRBJ1-1
V gene: TRBV20-1
clone size: NA
CDR3 DNA: TGCAGTGCCGACAGGGAGCCTGAAGCTTTCTTT
CDR3 protein: CSADREPEAFF

D gene: TRBD2
J gene: TRBJ2-5
V gene: TRBV18
clone size: few
CDR3 DNA: TGTGCCAGCTCACCCTATAGCGGGAGGGCCGAAGAGACCCAGTACTTC
CDR3 protein: CASSPYSGRAEETQYF

D gene: TRBD1
J gene: TRBJ2-6
V gene: TRBV5-1
clone size: NA
CDR3 DNA: TGCGCCAGCAGCTTGGCCGACAGGGTTGGGGCCAACGTCCTGACTTTC
CDR3 protein: CASSLADRVGANVLTF

D gene: TRBD1
J gene: TRBJ2-2
V gene: TRBV28
clone size: NA
CDR3 DNA: TGTGCCAGCAGTTTCCCTGAACTCTACAGGGGGCCCTTTAAGGGTTACGGGGAGCTGTTTTTT
CDR3 protein: CASSFPELYRGPFKGYGELFF

D gene: TRBD2
J gene: TRBJ2-3
V gene: TRBV7-9
clone size: NA
CDR3 DNA: TGTTCCAGCAGCCCATCAGCGGGGGCCAATACGCAGTATTTT
CDR3 protein: CSSSPSAGANTQYF

D gene: TRBD1
J gene: TRBJ1-2
V gene: TRBV5-1
clone size: once
CDR3 DNA: TGCGCCAGCAGCTTAACTTATGAGGGGGCACCCAACTATGGCTACACCTTC
CDR3 protein: CASSLTYEGAPNYGYTF

D gene: TRBD1
J gene: TRBJ2-3
V gene: TRBV7-6
clone size: NA
CDR3 DNA: TGTGCCAGCAGCTTAGCGCTGAGACAGGGGGCTTTATCGGATACGCAGTATTTT
CDR3 protein: CASSLALRQGALSDTQYF

D gene: TRBD1
J gene: TRBJ1-2
V gene: TRBV19
clone size: NA
CDR3 DNA: TGTGCCAGTAGGGAGACAGGGATCCTCTCTAACTATGGCTACACCTTC
CDR3 protein: CASRETGILSNYGYTF

D gene: TRBD2
J gene: TRBJ2-5
V gene: TRBV19
clone size: NA
CDR3 DNA: TGTGCCAGTAGTTCAAGACTAGCGGAAGAGACCCAGTACTTC
CDR3 protein: CASSSRLAEETQYF

D gene: NA
J gene: TRBJ1-2
V gene: TRBV7-2
clone size: few
CDR3 DNA: TGTGCCAGCAGCTTAGCGTCGGGCGCGGGAGGCTACACCTTC
CDR3 protein: CASSLASGAGGYTF

D gene: NA
J gene: TRBJ2-2
V gene: TRBV19
clone size: NA
CDR3 DNA: TGTGCCAGTAGTATAGGTGTCCGTACCGGGGAGCTGTTTTTT
CDR3 protein: CASSIGVRTGELFF

D gene: NA
J gene: TRBJ2-7
V gene: TRBV6-6
clone size: few
CDR3 DNA: TGTGCCAGCAGTTACTACCTAGACAGCTCCTACGAGCAGTACTTC
CDR3 protein: CASSYYLDSSYEQYF

D gene: TRBD1
J gene: TRBJ1-1
V gene: TRBV7-2
clone size: NA
CDR3 DNA: TGTGCCAGCAGCTTAGTAGGGACAGGGAATTTAAACACTGAAGCTTTCTTT
CDR3 protein: CASSLVGTGNLNTEAFF

D gene: NA
J gene: TRBJ1-2
V gene: TRBV28
clone size: NA
CDR3 DNA: TGTGCCAGCAGTATAGAGGGGGATTACTATGGCTACACCTTC
CDR3 protein: CASSIEGDYYGYTF

D gene: TRBD1
J gene: TRBJ1-5
V gene: TRBV28
clone size: NA
CDR3 DNA: TGTGCCAGCAGTTTCTACCGACAGGGCGGGCAGCCCCAGCATTTT
CDR3 protein: CASSFYRQGGQPQHF

D gene: NA
J gene: TRBJ2-3
V gene: TRBV7-9
clone size: NA
CDR3 DNA: TGTTCCAGCAGCCCCCCCGGTACTAGCACAGATACGCAGTATTTT
CDR3 protein: CSSSPPGTSTDTQYF

D gene: TRBD2
J gene: TRBJ2-5
V gene: TRBV4-2
clone size: NA
CDR3 DNA: TGTGCCAGCAGCCAAGGGGGACTAGCTGAGACCCAGTACTTC
CDR3 protein: CASSQGGLAETQYF

D gene: NA
J gene: TRBJ2-2
V gene: TRBV13
clone size: once
CDR3 DNA: TGTGCCAGCAGCTCCTTGACTCACTCGAACACCGGGGAGCTGTTTTTT
CDR3 protein: CASSSLTHSNTGELFF

D gene: TRBD1
J gene: TRBJ1-4
V gene: TRBV28
clone size: NA
CDR3 DNA: TGTGCCGTCAAGGGGGCCTCTCGGGAAAAACTGTTTTTT
CDR3 protein: CAVKGASREKLFF

D gene: NA
J gene: TRBJ2-5
V gene: TRBV7-7
clone size: NA
CDR3 DNA: TGTGCTAGCAGCCCACCGGGAGCTGGTGGGGAGACCCAGTACTTC
CDR3 protein: CASSPPGAGGETQYF